This entry features one TCR beta chain sequence. The antigen is undetermined. It was with 60 Vbeta and 13 Jbeta primers that the PCR ran. Under the authors' procedure: Unique TCR beta chains numbered about 79 million in a later analysis, with about 11 million shared. The method was immunoSEQ multiplex PCR; TCRdb's version includes in-frame clones alone and lacks a portion of them. V, J and clone size are those of that table, while D and trimming were read from the DNA. Among approximately 99,000 clones listed, around 81% were seen once. The length of the CDR3 is 18 residues. Per the germline V gene, CDR1 is LNHDA and CDR2 is SQIVND (reference sequence). With V trimmed by 1 base and J by 3 bases, 11 bases remained unmatched. The sample is drawn from a study of cytomegalovirus exposure and HLA in healthy donors. Study-wide context: As released early, the data held 70 million to 95 million unique TCRs from HLA-typed donors.

Overall study results and limits: Being productive about 87% or about 30% of the time was typical of most TCR beta V segments in an earlier analysis.

Healthy bone marrow donors made up the donor group. This rearrangement joins TRBV19 to TRBJ2-3; 9 bases map to TRBD2. The origin of this receptor is a middle-aged man in good health and CMV-seropositive. Sequencing input: PBMCs. The CDR3 DNA sequence: TGTGCCAGTAGTATAGGCGGTGCGGGAGGGCCTGGGACAGATACGCAGTATTTT. As protein: CASSIGGAGGPGTDTQYF. Full variable domain (missing parts from reference TRBV19 and TRBJ2-3): DGGITQSPKYLFRKEGQNVTLSCEQNLNHDAMYWYRQDPGQGLRLIYYSQIVNDFQKGDIAEGYSVSREKKESFPLTVTSAQKNPTAFYLCASSIGGAGGPGTDTQYFGPGTRLTVL.